One and the same sample provided the 19 T cell receptor beta chains below, sequenced in a study of blood T cell repertoires in COVID-19. The method was immunoSEQ multiplex PCR; TCRdb's version includes in-frame clones alone and lacks a portion of them. This sample yields roughly 99,000 clones, of which 70% to 90% are seen a single time; 4% to 6% belongs to the top ten. The sample comprised peripheral blood. Source of these receptors: a man aged 35 to 55 with active or convalescent COVID-19.

CDR3 protein: CASSYLQGPSYF. CDR3 in DNA: TGTGCCAGCAGTTATTTACAGGGGCCTTCCTACTTC. This chain uses TRBV6-5 with TRBJ2-5; 7 nucleotides agree with TRBD1. Germline V gene data show CDR1 as MNHEY and CDR2 as SVGAGI. Trimming removed 3 bases from V and 14 bases from J; junction bases left unmatched: 9. The CDR3 length is 12 residues.

V and J are TRBV10-1 and TRBJ1-1; tentative D call: TRBD1 (6 bases). The V gene's germline CDR1 is WNHNN and CDR2 SYGVQD (reference sequence). V shed 7 bases and J shed 5 bases, with 14 bases lying between them. This CDR3 is built from 13 residues. The CDR3 protein is CASNTGYGTEAFF. The DNA for the CDR3 is TGCGCCAGCAATACAGGGTACGGAACTGAAGCTTTCTTT.

The gene calls are TRBV25-1 and TRBJ1-3; 8 nucleotides match TRBD1. The CDR3 totals 17 residues. The germline V gene encodes CDR1 MGHDK and CDR2 SYGVNS. The V segment lost 7 bases and the J segment 0 bases; nucleotides outside the gene matches: 11. This CDR3 is CASTPKYTGGSGNTIYF. In nucleotides, the CDR3 is TGTGCCAGCACCCCAAAATATACAGGGGGCTCTGGAAACACCATATATTTT.

The chain links TRBV4-3 to TRBJ2-1; 7 positions agree with TRBD1. The J segment lost 7 bases and the V segment lost 2 bases, leaving 8 bases of the junction unmatched. The CDR3 sequence is 15 residues long. Germline V gives CDR1 LGHNA, CDR2 YSLEER. CDR3 coding DNA: TGCGCCAGCAGCCAACGGGACAGCCTCTGGAATGAGCAGTTCTTC. Translation gives CASSQRDSLWNEQFF.

CDR3 DNA sequence: TGTGCCAGCAGGGCCGGGACTAGCGCAAATGAGCAGTTCTTC. Translation: CASRAGTSANEQFF. This chain connects TRBV7-3 to TRBJ2-1; the match to TRBD2 covers 10 bases. CDR3 length equals 14 residues. Trimming removed 6 bases from V and 7 bases from J; junction bases left unmatched: 6. Germline assignment: CDR1 SGHTA and CDR2 FQGTGA.

The chain links TRBV12-3 or TRBV12-4 to TRBJ2-7; 8 positions agree with TRBD2. The CDR3 runs 12 residues. The V and J ends lost 1 base and 11 bases, in that order; junction bases with no gene match: 4. CDR3 protein: CASSLGTSPEYF. The DNA for the CDR3 is TGTGCCAGCAGTTTAGGGACTAGCCCAGAGTACTTC.

V usage is TRBV7-2 and J usage is TRBJ2-7; maybe TRBD2 (6 bases). The CDR3 runs 13 residues. Trimming took 1 base from V and 4 from J, leaving 8 bases between them. The germline V gene has CDR1 SGHTA and CDR2 FQGNSA. This CDR3 is CASSLEEGYEQYF. The CDR3 bases are TGTGCCAGCAGCTTAGAGGAGGGATACGAGCAGTACTTC.

The chain is built from TRBV7-3 and TRBJ2-2; TRBD1 aligns across 10 bases. The CDR3 extends over 16 amino acids. CDR1 SGHTA and CDR2 FQGTGA come from the germline V gene. The V and J ends lost 4 bases and 5 bases, in that order; junction bases with no gene match: 7. CDR3 DNA sequence: TGTGCCAGCAGCTCCGGGACAGGGGTTTCGACCGGGGAGCTGTTTTTT. Translation gives CASSSGTGVSTGELFF.

This chain connects TRBV9 to TRBJ2-3, with 9 bases fitting TRBD1. After removal of 0 bases from V and 6 bases from J, the junction contained 8 bases not matched to a gene. The CDR3 length is 16 residues. From germline, CDR1 is SGDLS and CDR2 YYNGEE. CDR3 in amino acids: CASSVAGTGSSDTQYF. DNA of the CDR3: TGTGCCAGCAGCGTAGCTGGGACAGGGTCATCCGATACGCAGTATTTT.

The CDR3 region has the DNA TGCGCCAGCAGCCAAGATACTGGCGGGGTGGGGAGGAATGAGCAGTTCTTC. Translation gives CASSQDTGGVGRNEQFF. This chain uses TRBV4-3 with TRBJ2-1, with D possibly being TRBD2 (6 bases). The CDR3 is made up of 17 amino acids. The germline gives CDR1 LGHNA, CDR2 YSLEER. The V and J ends lost 0 bases and 7 bases respectively, with 19 bases between them.

The genes are TRBV10-3 and TRBJ1-6; D not certain. This CDR3 contains 16 residues. The V gene lost 6 bases and the J gene lost 5 bases, with 17 bases spanning the gap. Germline CDR1 ENHRY, CDR2 SYGVKD. DNA for the CDR3: TGTGCCATCAGGAGGCCGGTGGAGGGTGATAATTCACCCCTCCACTTT. This encodes CAIRRPVEGDNSPLHF.

The rearrangement uses TRBV28 and TRBJ1-3; D is uncertain. Trimming shortened V by 4 bases and J by 2 bases, and 9 bases separated the two germline ends. CDR1 and CDR2 from the germline V gene are MDHEN and SYDVKM. CDR3 length: 14 amino acids. The chain's CDR3 is CASSSGFAGNTIYF. DNA of the CDR3: TGTGCCAGCAGTTCGGGGTTCGCTGGAAACACCATATATTTT.

This chain links TRBV6-5 with TRBJ2-6; no clear D. CDR1 is MNHEY, CDR2 SVGAGI, per germline. The CDR3 runs 15 residues. Trimming shortened V by 8 bases and J by 2 bases, and 13 bases separated the two germline ends. The CDR3 here is CASSDLRAGANVLTF. CDR3 bases: TGTGCCAGCTCTGACTTACGGGCTGGGGCCAACGTCCTGACTTTC.

V and J are TRBV5-4 and TRBJ1-1; 11 nucleotides line up with TRBD1. The CDR3 totals 12 residues. V trimming: 3 bases; J trimming: 10 bases; junction bases outside the gene matches: 2. Germline V CDR1 and CDR2: SGHNT, YYREEE (reference sequence). CDR3 sequence reads: CASSWGQGGAFF. CDR3 DNA sequence: TGTGCCAGCAGCTGGGGACAGGGGGGAGCTTTCTTT.

The rearrangement uses TRBV28 and TRBJ1-6, with 9 bases lining up with TRBD1. The CDR3 consists of 14 residues. Germline-derived CDR1 and CDR2 are MDHEN and SYDVKM. V was clipped by 6 bases and J by 10 bases; unmatched bases: 7. The CDR3 DNA sequence: TGTGCCAGCAGCCGGACAGGGGAGAACTCACCCCTCCACTTT. This sequence encodes CASSRTGENSPLHF.

The chain uses TRBV15 and TRBJ2-3, with D possibly matching TRBD2 (6 bases). Trimming took off 0 bases at V and 6 bases at J, with 10 bases between the two ends. CDR3 length: 14 residues. CDR1 LNHNV and CDR2 YYDKDF come from the germline V gene (reference sequence). As DNA, the CDR3 is TGTGCCACCAGCAGAGACGGGGGAGCCGATACGCAGTATTTT. Translated, it gives CATSRDGGADTQYF.

V is TRBV19 and J is TRBJ2-3; tentative D call: TRBD2 (6 bases). V was shortened by 3 bases and J by 1 base, with 11 bases between the two germline ends. This CDR3 contains 15 residues. Germline assignment: CDR1 LNHDA and CDR2 SQIVND (reference sequence). CDR3 coding DNA: TGTGCCAGTAGTATTTCCTGGGGGGGCACAGATACGCAGTATTTT. Protein sequence: CASSISWGGTDTQYF.

The rearrangement joins TRBV6-2 or TRBV6-3 to TRBJ2-2; D is ambiguous. This CDR3 region has 14 residues. The germline V gene encodes CDR1 MNHEY and CDR2 SVGEGT. Trimming took 4 bases from V and 1 from J, leaving 7 bases between them. The CDR3 DNA reads TGTGCCAGCAGTTTCAGACAGAACACCGGGGAGCTGTTTTTT. Amino acids: CASSFRQNTGELFF.

V and J are TRBV3-1 (or the pseudogene TRBV3-2) and TRBJ2-7; possibly TRBD1 for D (6 bases). Trimming removed 2 bases at V and 0 bases at J, with 14 bases between. Germline V gives CDR1 LGHDT, CDR2 YNNKEL (reference sequence). The CDR3 runs 16 residues. The CDR3 region is CASSQTRGGSSYEQYF. The CDR3 DNA sequence: TGTGCCAGCAGCCAAACCCGAGGGGGTAGCTCCTACGAGCAGTACTTC.